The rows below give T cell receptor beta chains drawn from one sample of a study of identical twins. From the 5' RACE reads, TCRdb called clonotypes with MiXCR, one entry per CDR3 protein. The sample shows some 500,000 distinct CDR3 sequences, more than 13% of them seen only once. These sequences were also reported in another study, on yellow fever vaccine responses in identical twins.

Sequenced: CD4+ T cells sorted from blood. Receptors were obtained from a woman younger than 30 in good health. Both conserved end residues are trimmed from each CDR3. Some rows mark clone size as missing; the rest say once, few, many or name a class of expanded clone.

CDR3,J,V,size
ASSRDLGSYEQY,TRBJ2-7,TRBV11-2,few
ASSLYLRGDEQY,TRBJ2-7,TRBV7-9,-
ASSLGPGSYNEQF,TRBJ2-1,TRBV3-1,few
ASSPQWGGYNEQF,TRBJ2-1,TRBV7-7,-
ASRLQGADGELF,TRBJ2-2,TRBV14,-
ASRPPGAEGGGYT,TRBJ1-2,TRBV12-3/TRBV12-4,-
ASRPGTTIYEQY,TRBJ2-7,TRBV2,-
ASSGVVNTGELF,TRBJ2-2,TRBV6-4,-
ASSLFGDVTDTQY,TRBJ2-3,TRBV5-1,-
ASSYSGGKNTEAF,TRBJ1-1,TRBV6-2/TRBV6-3,-
ASSHWSQGPYEQY,TRBJ2-7,TRBV3-1,many
ASSEGAKNIQY,TRBJ2-4,TRBV6-1,few
ASSRGGSGTDTQY,TRBJ2-3,TRBV4-3,-
ASSLWTSGSYEQY,TRBJ2-7,TRBV28,-
AISLDGSGEKLF,TRBJ1-4,TRBV10-3,few
ASSLSGEYQPQH,TRBJ1-5,TRBV27,-
ASTSLGTGSQETQY,TRBJ2-5,TRBV7-9,few
ASSPRGASSYEQY,TRBJ2-7,TRBV5-1,few
SATGLAASEQF,TRBJ2-1,TRBV20-1,few
ASSFGTGRRDTQY,TRBJ2-3,TRBV12-3/TRBV12-4,many
ASSLDGTGISYEQY,TRBJ2-7,TRBV5-1,many
AWSPRGRGLQPQH,TRBJ1-5,TRBV30,few
SVLGQGVEAF,TRBJ1-1,TRBV29-1,-
ASSRNSLAASYEQY,TRBJ2-7,TRBV4-2,few
ASSFPGSGANVLT,TRBJ2-6,TRBV7-3,few
ASSPSSGYEQY,TRBJ2-7,TRBV5-1,few
ASSLRQSNEQF,TRBJ2-1,TRBV6-1,-